What follows describes a single TCR beta chain. Amplification of TCR alpha and beta CDR3 regions from RNA used iRepertoire nested multiplex PCR. MiXCR, run by TCRdb on the multiplex PCR reads, gives a single entry per CDR3 protein. The sample holds about 130,000 distinct CDR3 sequences, 20% to 25% seen once. This entry comes from a study of glioma-infiltrating T cells. CDR1 SGHDN and CDR2 FVKESK come from the germline V gene. Trimming left V 0 bases short and J 4 bases short, with 15 bases between. The CDR3 is 16 amino acids. The material sequenced was glioma tissue, nonneoplastic brain tissue, or PBMCs (not recorded which). This TCR was recovered from a human donor with low-grade glioma or glioblastoma, undergoing nonglioma brain surgery, or in good health (not recorded which). This chain uses TRBV14 with TRBJ1-1; D uncertain. For the CDR3, the DNA is TGTGCCAGCAGCCAAGATCTTATACTTCGGGTCACTGAAGCTTTCTTT. Translation: CASSQDLILRVTEAFF.